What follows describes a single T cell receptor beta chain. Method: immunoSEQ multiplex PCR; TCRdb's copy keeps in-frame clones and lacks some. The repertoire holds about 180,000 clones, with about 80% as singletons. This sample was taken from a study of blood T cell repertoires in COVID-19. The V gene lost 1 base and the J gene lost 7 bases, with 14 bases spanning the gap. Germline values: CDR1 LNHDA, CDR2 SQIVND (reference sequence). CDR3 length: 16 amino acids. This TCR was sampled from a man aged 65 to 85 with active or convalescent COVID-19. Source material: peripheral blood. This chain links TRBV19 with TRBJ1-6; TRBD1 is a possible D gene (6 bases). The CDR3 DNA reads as TGTGCCAGTAGTATAGTGGGGGGGGCGAGGAATTCACCCCTCCACTTT. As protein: CASSIVGGARNSPLHF.